The clone carrying this T cell receptor beta chain was recorded a few times. TCRdb recomputed calls from the RT-PCR reads with MiXCR, one row per CDR3 protein. This table holds 400,000 to 500,000 distinct CDR3 sequences, 16% found once. The sample comes from a study of patients and donors after allogeneic stem cell transplantation. CDR3 length: 15 amino acids. V lost 0 bases and J lost 3; bases outside the gene matches: 3. CDR1 and CDR2 (germline): SGHRS, YFSETQ. This clonotype was sampled from a human donor who was either an allogeneic HSCT recipient or a stem cell or donor lymphocyte infusion donor (not recorded which). It is not recorded whose cells these are; they may come from a transplant donor. The genes are TRBV5-1 and TRBJ2-7; 10 nucleotides agree with TRBD1. The sample taken for sequencing was blood, either unsorted or a sorted T cell fraction (not recorded which). Written as DNA, the CDR3 is TGCGCCAGCAGCTTGGTGCGGGACAGGGGCTACGAGCAGTACTTC. Protein sequence: CASSLVRDRGYEQYF.